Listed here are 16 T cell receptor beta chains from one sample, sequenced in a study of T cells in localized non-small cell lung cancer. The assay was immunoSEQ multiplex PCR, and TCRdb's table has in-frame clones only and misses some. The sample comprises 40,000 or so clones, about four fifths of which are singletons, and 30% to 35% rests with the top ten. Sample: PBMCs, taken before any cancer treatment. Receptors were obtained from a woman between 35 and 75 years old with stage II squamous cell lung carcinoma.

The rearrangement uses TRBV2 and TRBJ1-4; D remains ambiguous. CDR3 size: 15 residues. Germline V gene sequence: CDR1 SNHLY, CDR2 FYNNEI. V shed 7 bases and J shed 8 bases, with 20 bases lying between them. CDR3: CASMGRSPEGEKLFF. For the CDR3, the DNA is TGTGCCAGCATGGGCAGGTCACCCGAGGGCGAAAAACTGTTTTTT.

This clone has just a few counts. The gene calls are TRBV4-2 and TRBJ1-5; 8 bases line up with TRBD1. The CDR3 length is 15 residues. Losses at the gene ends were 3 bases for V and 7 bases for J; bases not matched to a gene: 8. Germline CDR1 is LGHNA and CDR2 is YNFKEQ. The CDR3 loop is CASSQGQGAGQPQHF. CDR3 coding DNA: TGTGCCAGCAGCCAGGGCCAGGGGGCTGGGCAGCCCCAGCATTTT.

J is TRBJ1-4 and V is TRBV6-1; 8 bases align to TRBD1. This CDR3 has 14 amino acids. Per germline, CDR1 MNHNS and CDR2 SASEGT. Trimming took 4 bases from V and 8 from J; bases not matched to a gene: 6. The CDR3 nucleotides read TGTGCCAGCAGTGGACAGGGGCGGAAGGAAAAACTGTTTTTT. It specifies CASSGQGRKEKLFF.

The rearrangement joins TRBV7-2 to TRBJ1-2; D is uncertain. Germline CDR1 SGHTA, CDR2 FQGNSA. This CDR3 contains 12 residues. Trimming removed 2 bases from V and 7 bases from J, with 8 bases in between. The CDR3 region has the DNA TGTGCCAGCAGCTTATTAGAGGCTGGCTACACCTTC. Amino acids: CASSLLEAGYTF.

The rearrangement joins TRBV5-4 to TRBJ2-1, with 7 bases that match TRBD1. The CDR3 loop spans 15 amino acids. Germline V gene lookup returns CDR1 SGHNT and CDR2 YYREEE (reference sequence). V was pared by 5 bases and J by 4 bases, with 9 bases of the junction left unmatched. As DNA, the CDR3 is TGTGCCAGCAGATACCGGGACAGCTCATACAATGAGCAGTTCTTC. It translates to CASRYRDSSYNEQFF.

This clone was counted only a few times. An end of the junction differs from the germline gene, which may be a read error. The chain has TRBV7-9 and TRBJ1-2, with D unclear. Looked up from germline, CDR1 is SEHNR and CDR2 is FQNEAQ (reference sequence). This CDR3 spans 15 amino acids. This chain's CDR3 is CASSLATARVDGYTF. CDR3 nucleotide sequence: TGTGCCAGCAGCCTAGCGACGGCCCGTGTGGATGGCTACACCTTC.

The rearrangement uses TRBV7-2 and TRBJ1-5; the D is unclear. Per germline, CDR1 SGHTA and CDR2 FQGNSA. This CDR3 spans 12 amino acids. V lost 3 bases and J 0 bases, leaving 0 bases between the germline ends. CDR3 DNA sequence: TGTGCCAGCAGCTTTAGCAATCAGCCCCAGCATTTT. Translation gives CASSFSNQPQHF.

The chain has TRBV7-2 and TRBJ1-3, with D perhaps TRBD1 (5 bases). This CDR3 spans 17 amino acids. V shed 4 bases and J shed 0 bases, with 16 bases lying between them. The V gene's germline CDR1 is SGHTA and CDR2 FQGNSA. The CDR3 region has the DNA TGTGCCAGCAGCTCCCTGGAGGGGTACCCCTCTGGAAACACCATATATTTT. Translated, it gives CASSSLEGYPSGNTIYF.

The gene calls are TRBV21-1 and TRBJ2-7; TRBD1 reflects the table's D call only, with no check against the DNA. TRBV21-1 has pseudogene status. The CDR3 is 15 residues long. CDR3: CASSTPGQGIYEQYF. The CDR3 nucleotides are TGTGCCAGCAGCACACCGGGACAGGGGATTTACGAGCAGTACTTC.

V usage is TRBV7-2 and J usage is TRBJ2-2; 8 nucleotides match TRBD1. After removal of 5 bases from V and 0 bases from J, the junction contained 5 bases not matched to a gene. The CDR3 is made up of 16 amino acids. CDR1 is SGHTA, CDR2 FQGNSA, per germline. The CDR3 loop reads CASSTGQGANTGELFF. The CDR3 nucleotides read TGTGCCAGCAGCACCGGACAGGGCGCGAACACCGGGGAGCTGTTTTTT. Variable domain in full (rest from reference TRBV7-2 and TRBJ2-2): GAGVSQSPSNKVTEKGKDVELRCDPISGHTALYWYRQSLGQGLEFLIYFQGNSAPDKSGLPSDRFSAERTGGSVSTLTIQRTQQEDSAVYLCASSTGQGANTGELFFGEGSRLTVL.

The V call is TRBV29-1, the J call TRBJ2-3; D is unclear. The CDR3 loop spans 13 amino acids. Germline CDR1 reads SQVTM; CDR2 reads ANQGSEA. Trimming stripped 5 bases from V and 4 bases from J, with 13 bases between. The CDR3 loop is CSVRISFSDTQYF. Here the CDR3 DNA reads TGCAGCGTTCGGATTAGTTTTTCAGATACGCAGTATTTT.

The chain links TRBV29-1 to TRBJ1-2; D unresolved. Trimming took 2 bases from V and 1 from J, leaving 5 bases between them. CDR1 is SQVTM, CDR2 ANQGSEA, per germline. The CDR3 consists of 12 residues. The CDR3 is CSVESHNYGYTF. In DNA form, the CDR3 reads TGCAGCGTTGAATCGCATAACTATGGCTACACCTTC.

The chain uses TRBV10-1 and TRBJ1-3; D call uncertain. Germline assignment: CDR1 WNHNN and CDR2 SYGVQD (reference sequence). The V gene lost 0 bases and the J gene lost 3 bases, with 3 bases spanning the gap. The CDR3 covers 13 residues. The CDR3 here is CASSESFGNTIYF. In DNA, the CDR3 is TGCGCCAGCAGTGAGTCGTTTGGAAACACCATATATTTT.

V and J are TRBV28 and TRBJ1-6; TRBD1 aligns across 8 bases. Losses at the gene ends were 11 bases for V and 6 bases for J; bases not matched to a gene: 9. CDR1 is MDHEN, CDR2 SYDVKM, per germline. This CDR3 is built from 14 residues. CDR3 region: CAGQGTGVNSPLHF. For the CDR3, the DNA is TGTGCCGGGCAAGGGACAGGCGTTAATTCACCCCTCCACTTT.

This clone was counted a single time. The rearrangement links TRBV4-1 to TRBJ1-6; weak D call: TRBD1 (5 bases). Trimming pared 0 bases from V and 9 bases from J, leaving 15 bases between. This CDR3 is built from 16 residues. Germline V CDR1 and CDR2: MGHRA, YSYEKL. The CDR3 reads CASSQDGDYRFSPLHF. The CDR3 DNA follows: TGCGCCAGCAGCCAAGATGGGGACTACCGATTTTCACCCCTCCACTTT.

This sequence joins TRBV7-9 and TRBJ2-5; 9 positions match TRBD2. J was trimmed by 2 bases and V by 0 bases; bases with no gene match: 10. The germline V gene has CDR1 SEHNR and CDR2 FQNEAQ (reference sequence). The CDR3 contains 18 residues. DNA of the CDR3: TGTGCCAGCAGCTTAGCGCGCGGGAGGGGAGCGCGACAAGAGACCCAGTACTTC. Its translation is CASSLARGRGARQETQYF.